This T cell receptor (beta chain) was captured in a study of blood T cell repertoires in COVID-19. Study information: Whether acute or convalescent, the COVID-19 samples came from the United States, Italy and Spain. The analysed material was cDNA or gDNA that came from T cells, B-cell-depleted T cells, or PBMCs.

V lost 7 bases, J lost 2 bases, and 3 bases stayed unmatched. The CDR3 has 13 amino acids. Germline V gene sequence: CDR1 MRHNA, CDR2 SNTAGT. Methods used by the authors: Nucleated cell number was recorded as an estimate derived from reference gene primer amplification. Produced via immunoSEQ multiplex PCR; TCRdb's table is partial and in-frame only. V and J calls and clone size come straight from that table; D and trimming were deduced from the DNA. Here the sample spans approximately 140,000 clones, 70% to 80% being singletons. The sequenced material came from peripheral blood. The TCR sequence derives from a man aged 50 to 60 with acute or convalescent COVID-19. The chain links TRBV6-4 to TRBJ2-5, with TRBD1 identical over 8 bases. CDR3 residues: CASTWDRQETQYF. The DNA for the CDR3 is TGTGCCAGCACCTGGGACAGGCAAGAGACCCAGTACTTC.